Presented here are 19 T cell receptor beta chains from one specimen sequenced in a study of blood T cells in healthy people across ages. Then a second PCR, running roughly 6 to 11 cycles, was carried out with a sample-barcoded 5' primer and a J-beta primer mix. TCRdb passed the 5' RACE reads through MiXCR, listing each CDR3 protein once. The table includes around 1.5 million distinct CDR3 sequences, roughly 30% detected once. The sample consisted of blood. Source of these receptors: a woman aged 25 to 45 in good health.

Only a few counts were recorded for this clonotype. The genes are TRBV28 and TRBJ1-2, with D perhaps TRBD1 (6 bases). The CDR3 loop spans 16 amino acids. The V and J ends lost 6 bases and 4 bases respectively, with 21 bases between them. Germline V CDR1 and CDR2: MDHEN, SYDVKM. CDR3 bases: TGTGCCAGCAGCCAAGCCGCGTCGGGGGGGCTCTATGGCTACACCTTC. Protein: CASSQAASGGLYGYTF.

This clonotype has more than one count but fewer than ten. The rearrangement links TRBV24-1 to TRBJ2-1; a weak D match, TRBD2 (5 bases). Germline V gene lookup returns CDR1 KGHDR and CDR2 SFDVKD. Trimming pared 4 bases from V and 7 bases from J, leaving 16 bases between. CDR3 length: 15 amino acids. The CDR3 DNA reads TGTGCCACCAGTGACCCTGGAGGCAGTGTGAATGAGCAGTTCTTC. Amino acids: CATSDPGGSVNEQFF.

The chain carries TRBV7-2 and TRBJ1-2; 8 nucleotides align to TRBD1. This CDR3 is built from 18 residues. After removal of 1 base from V and 2 bases from J, the junction contained 12 bases not matched to a gene. CDR1 and CDR2 from the germline V gene are SGHTA and FQGNSA. CDR3 protein: CASSLEGPRDRRNYGYTF. The CDR3 DNA reads TGTGCCAGCAGCTTAGAAGGTCCCAGGGACAGGCGAAACTATGGCTACACCTTC. The entire variable domain, with the rest obtained from reference TRBV7-2 and TRBJ1-2, is as follows: GAGVSQSPSNKVTEKGKDVELRCDPISGHTALYWYRQSLGQGLEFLIYFQGNSAPDKSGLPSDRFSAERTGGSVSTLTIQRTQQEDSAVYLCASSLEGPRDRRNYGYTFGSGTRLTVV.

This clonotype has only a few counts. The chain couples TRBV6-1 to TRBJ1-5, with a possible D match to TRBD1 (5 bases). Trimming left V 6 bases short and J 7 bases short, with 16 bases between. The CDR3 covers 14 residues. CDR1 MNHNS and CDR2 SASEGT come from the germline V gene. Here the CDR3 reads CASRETRTRQPQHF. For the CDR3, the DNA is TGTGCCAGCAGGGAGACTCGGACAAGGCAGCCCCAGCATTTT.

This clonotype was detected only a few times. The genes are TRBV3-1 and TRBJ2-5, with TRBD1 identical over 8 bases. Germline CDR1 reads LGHDT; CDR2 reads YNNKEL (reference sequence). The junction had 6 bases not matched to a gene; V was cut back by 4 bases and J by 2 bases. CDR3 length: 15 residues. For the CDR3, the DNA is TGTGCCAGCAGCCCACCGGGACAGGAACAAGAGACCCAGTACTTC. It yields the protein CASSPPGQEQETQYF.

There are a few counts of this clonotype. The chain uses TRBV2 and TRBJ2-3, with 10 bases that match TRBD2. Germline V gene sequence: CDR1 SNHLY, CDR2 FYNNEI. This CDR3 has 15 amino acids. J lost 5 bases, V lost 4 bases, and 6 bases had no gene match. The CDR3 DNA sequence: TGTGCCAGCAGTGTCACTAGCGGGAAAGGAGATACGCAGTATTTT. This gives the protein CASSVTSGKGDTQYF.

The chain couples TRBV20-1 to TRBJ2-6; D may be TRBD1 (6 bases). Germline loops: CDR1 DFQATT, CDR2 SNEGSKA (reference sequence). The CDR3 covers 16 residues. Trimming pared 1 base from V and 2 bases from J, leaving 12 bases between. This CDR3 is CSARGTGSAGANVLTF. Written as DNA, the CDR3 is TGCAGTGCTAGAGGTACAGGGAGCGCTGGGGCCAACGTCCTGACTTTC.

Notes on this clonotype: Sequence at one end of the junction differs from germline and may be a read error. The chain employs TRBV20-1 and TRBJ2-7, with a weak D call TRBD1 (6 bases). This CDR3 comprises 12 residues. Germline CDR1 and CDR2: DFQATT and SNEGSKA (reference sequence). For the CDR3, the DNA is TGCAGTGGACAGGCAAACTCCTACGAGCGGTACTTC. Protein product: CSGQANSYERYF.

The chain recombines TRBV6-1 with TRBJ2-4; D not resolved. The ends were cut back, 2 bases at V and 4 bases at J, with 9 bases in the middle. Germline loops: CDR1 MNHNS, CDR2 SASEGT. The CDR3 extends over 14 amino acids. The CDR3 protein is CASSETGSKNIQYF. The CDR3 nucleotides are TGTGCCAGCAGTGAAACGGGTTCAAAAAACATTCAGTACTTC.

In DNA form, the CDR3 reads TGTGCCAGCAGCGCCCCGGGACTGATTAATGAAAAACTGTTTTTT. Protein product: CASSAPGLINEKLFF. The J gene is TRBJ1-4, the V gene TRBV3-1; a possible D gene is TRBD1 (5 bases). There are 15 residues in the CDR3. Trimming removed 5 bases from V and 4 bases from J, with 14 bases in between. The germline CDR1 and CDR2 sequences are LGHDT and YNNKEL (reference sequence). Full variable domain (remainder filled in from reference TRBV3-1 and TRBJ1-4): DTAVSQTPKYLVTQMGNDKSIKCEQNLGHDTMYWYKQDSKKFLKIMFSYNNKELIINETVPNRFSPKSPDKAHLNLHINSLELGDSAVYFCASSAPGLINEKLFFGSGTQLSVL.

The gene calls are TRBV20-1 and TRBJ2-3; 10 bases map to TRBD2. Per germline, CDR1 DFQATT and CDR2 SNEGSKA (reference sequence). J was trimmed by 0 bases and V by 3 bases; bases with no gene match: 6. This CDR3 spans 16 amino acids. The CDR3 loop reads CSARTISGRSTDTQYF. CDR3 nucleotide sequence: TGCAGTGCTAGGACGATTAGCGGGAGGAGCACAGATACGCAGTATTTT.

This clonotype was seen more than once but under ten times. The V call is TRBV20-1, the J call TRBJ1-2, with D perhaps TRBD1 (5 bases). CDR1 and CDR2 (germline): DFQATT, SNEGSKA (reference sequence). Trimming took 5 bases from V and 4 from J, leaving 20 bases between them. The CDR3 extends over 15 amino acids. Here the CDR3 DNA reads TGCAGTGCTGGTGCGGGTAGGACATTAAGCTATGGCTACACCTTC. It translates to CSAGAGRTLSYGYTF.

This clonotype was recorded a few times. V usage is TRBV25-1 and J usage is TRBJ2-1; D is unresolved. The germline V and J ends were trimmed by 8 bases and 6 bases, with 20 bases remaining between them. The CDR3 has 15 amino acids. The germline V gene encodes CDR1 MGHDK and CDR2 SYGVNS. CDR3 coding DNA: TGTGCCAGCGTTAAAGCAGGTCCCGCCAGCAATGAGCAGTTCTTC. Translating gives CASVKAGPASNEQFF. The full variable domain, its missing parts supplied by reference TRBV25-1 and TRBJ2-1, is EADIYQTPRYLVIGTGKKITLECSQTMGHDKMYWYQQDPGMELHLIHYSYGVNSTEKGDLSSESTVSRIRTEHFPLTLESARPSHTSQYLCASVKAGPASNEQFFGPGTRLTVL.

This chain links TRBV4-1 with TRBJ1-1; weak D call: TRBD1 (6 bases). This CDR3 comprises 16 residues. Germline V gene data show CDR1 as MGHRA and CDR2 as YSYEKL. Trimming removed 4 bases at V and 5 bases at J, with 20 bases between. CDR3 bases: TGCGCCAGCAGCCGCTTTGGGGGGGGCATGGGAACTGAAGCTTTCTTT. Amino acids: CASSRFGGGMGTEAFF.

In its sample, this clonotype was seen a few times. The V gene is TRBV30, the J gene TRBJ1-1; tentatively, D is TRBD1 (5 bases). The CDR3 is made up of 14 amino acids. Trimming left V 3 bases short and J 5 bases short, with 16 bases between. Germline CDR1 GTSNPN, CDR2 SVGIG (reference sequence). CDR3 sequence: CAWRVGAPGTEAFF. The CDR3 DNA reads as TGTGCCTGGAGGGTAGGGGCCCCGGGGACTGAAGCTTTCTTT.

This clonotype was observed a handful of times. The genes are TRBV9 and TRBJ1-2; D might be TRBD1 (5 bases). The ends were cut back, 3 bases at V and 6 bases at J, with 15 bases in the middle. The CDR3 sequence is 14 residues long. Germline CDR1 reads SGDLS; CDR2 reads YYNGEE. Here the CDR3 DNA reads TGTGCCAGCAGCGCCCAAGGGACCTTCCATGGCTACACCTTC. Translation gives CASSAQGTFHGYTF.

The V gene is TRBV30, the J gene TRBJ2-7, with no clear D. Germline values: CDR1 GTSNPN, CDR2 SVGIG (reference sequence). V was clipped by 3 bases and J by 4 bases, with 13 bases between them. The CDR3 has 13 amino acids. CDR3: CAWSSGPRYEQYF. For the CDR3, the DNA is TGTGCCTGGAGCTCGGGCCCCCGGTACGAGCAGTACTTC.

The chain is built from TRBV20-1 and TRBJ2-5, with D tentatively TRBD1 or TRBD2 (5 bases each). V was shortened by 2 bases and J by 8 bases, with 15 bases between the two germline ends. The CDR3 is 13 residues long. CDR1 and CDR2 (germline): DFQATT, SNEGSKA (reference sequence). The CDR3 DNA sequence: TGCAGTGCTAGAAGTCTAACGGGGCACACCCAGTACTTC. The encoded protein is CSARSLTGHTQYF.

This clonotype was seen a few times. This rearrangement joins TRBV4-2 to TRBJ2-7, with 7 positions matching TRBD1. The V gene's germline CDR1 is LGHNA and CDR2 YNFKEQ. Trimming at V came to 2 bases and at J to 0 bases, leaving 7 bases not matched to a gene. The CDR3 totals 16 residues. The CDR3 spells CASSQNTGDNSYEQYF. As DNA, the CDR3 is TGTGCCAGCAGCCAAAATACAGGGGACAACTCCTACGAGCAGTACTTC.